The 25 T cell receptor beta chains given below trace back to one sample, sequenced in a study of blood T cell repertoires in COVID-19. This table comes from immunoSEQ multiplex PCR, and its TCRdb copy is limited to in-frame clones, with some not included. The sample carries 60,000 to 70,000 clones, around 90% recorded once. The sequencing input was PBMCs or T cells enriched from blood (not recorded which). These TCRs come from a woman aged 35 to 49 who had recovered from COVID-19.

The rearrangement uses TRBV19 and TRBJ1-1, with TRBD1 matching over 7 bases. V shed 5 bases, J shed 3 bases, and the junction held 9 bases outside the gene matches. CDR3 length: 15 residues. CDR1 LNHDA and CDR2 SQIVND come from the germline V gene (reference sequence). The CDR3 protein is CASSPGQATYTEAFF. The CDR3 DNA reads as TGTGCCAGTAGTCCAGGACAGGCAACCTACACTGAAGCTTTCTTT.

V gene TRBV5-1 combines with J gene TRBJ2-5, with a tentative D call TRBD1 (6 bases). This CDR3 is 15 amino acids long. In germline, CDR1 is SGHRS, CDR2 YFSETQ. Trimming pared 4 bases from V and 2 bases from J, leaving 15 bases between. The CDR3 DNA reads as TGCGCCAGCAGCATACAGGGAAGTAGGCAAGAGACCCAGTACTTC. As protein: CASSIQGSRQETQYF.

The CDR3 bases are TGCGCCAGCAGTGAATCCCGCGGCGGATCTAACTATGGCTACACCTTC. Protein: CASSESRGGSNYGYTF. The V gene is TRBV10-1, the J gene TRBJ1-2; D is unclear. Germline CDR1 and CDR2: WNHNN and SYGVQD (reference sequence). The V end lost 3 bases, the J end lost 0 bases, and 14 bases lay between the germline ends. The CDR3 is made up of 16 amino acids.

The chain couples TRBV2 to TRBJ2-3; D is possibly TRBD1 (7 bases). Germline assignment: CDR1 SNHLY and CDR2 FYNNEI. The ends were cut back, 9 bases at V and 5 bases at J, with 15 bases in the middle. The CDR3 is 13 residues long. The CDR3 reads CARRDSRVDTQYF. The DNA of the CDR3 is TGTGCCAGGCGGGACAGTAGAGTAGATACGCAGTATTTT.

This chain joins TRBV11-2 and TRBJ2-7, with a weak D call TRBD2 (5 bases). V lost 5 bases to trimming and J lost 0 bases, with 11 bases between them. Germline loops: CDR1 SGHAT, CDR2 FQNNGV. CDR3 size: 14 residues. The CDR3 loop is CASSHRAGSYEQYF. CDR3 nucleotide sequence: TGTGCCAGCAGCCACCGGGCGGGCTCCTACGAGCAGTACTTC.

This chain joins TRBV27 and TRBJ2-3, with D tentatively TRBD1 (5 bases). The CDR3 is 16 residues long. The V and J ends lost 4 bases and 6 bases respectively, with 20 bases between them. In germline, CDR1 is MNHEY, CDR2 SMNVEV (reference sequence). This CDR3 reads CASSSGASTYVDTQYF. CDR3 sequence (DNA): TGTGCCAGCAGTTCTGGGGCCTCTACATATGTGGATACGCAGTATTTT.

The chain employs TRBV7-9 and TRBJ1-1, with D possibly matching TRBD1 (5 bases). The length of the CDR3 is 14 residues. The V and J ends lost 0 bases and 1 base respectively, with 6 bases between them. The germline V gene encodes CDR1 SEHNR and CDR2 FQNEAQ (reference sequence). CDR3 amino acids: CASSLARENTEAFF. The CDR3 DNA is TGTGCCAGCAGCTTAGCCAGGGAGAACACTGAAGCTTTCTTT.

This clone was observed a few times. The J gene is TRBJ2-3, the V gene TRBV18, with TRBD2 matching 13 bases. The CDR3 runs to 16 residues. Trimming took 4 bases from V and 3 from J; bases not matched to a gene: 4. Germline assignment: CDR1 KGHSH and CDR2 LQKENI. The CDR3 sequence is CASSHWTSGGTDTQYF. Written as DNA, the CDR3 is TGTGCCAGCTCACACTGGACTAGCGGGGGTACAGATACGCAGTATTTT.

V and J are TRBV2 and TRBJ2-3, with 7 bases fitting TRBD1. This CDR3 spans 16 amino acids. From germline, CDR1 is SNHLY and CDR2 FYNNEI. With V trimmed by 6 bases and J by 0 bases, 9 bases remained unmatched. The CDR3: CASRADRAKSTDTQYF. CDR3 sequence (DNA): TGTGCCAGCAGAGCCGACAGGGCGAAAAGCACAGATACGCAGTATTTT.

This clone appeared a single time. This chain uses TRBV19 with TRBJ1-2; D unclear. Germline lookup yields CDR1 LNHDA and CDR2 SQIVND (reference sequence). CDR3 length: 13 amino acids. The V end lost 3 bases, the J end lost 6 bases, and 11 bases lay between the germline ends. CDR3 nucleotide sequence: TGTGCCAGTAGTATTAACAGTCAAAATGGCTACACCTTC. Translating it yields CASSINSQNGYTF.

This chain's CDR3 is CASSLKGKAFF. CDR3 in DNA: TGTGCCAGCAGTTTAAAGGGGAAAGCTTTCTTT. This chain connects TRBV12-3 or TRBV12-4 to TRBJ1-1; tentatively, D is TRBD1 (5 bases). The V end lost 2 bases, the J end lost 9 bases, and 7 bases lay between the germline ends. The CDR3 runs to 11 residues.

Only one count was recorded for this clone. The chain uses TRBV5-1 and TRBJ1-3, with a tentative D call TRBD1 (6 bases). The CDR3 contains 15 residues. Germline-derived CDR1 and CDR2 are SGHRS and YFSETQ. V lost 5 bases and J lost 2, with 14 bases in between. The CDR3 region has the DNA TGCGCCAGCAGACCCGCCCGGACAGCTGGAAACACCATATATTTT. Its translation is CASRPARTAGNTIYF.

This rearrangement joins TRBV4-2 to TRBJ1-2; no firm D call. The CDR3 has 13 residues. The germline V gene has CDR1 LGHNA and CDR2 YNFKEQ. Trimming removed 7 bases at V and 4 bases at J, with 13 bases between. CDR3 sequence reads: CASTLGVSYGYTF. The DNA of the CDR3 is TGTGCCAGCACCCTCGGGGTGAGCTATGGCTACACCTTC.

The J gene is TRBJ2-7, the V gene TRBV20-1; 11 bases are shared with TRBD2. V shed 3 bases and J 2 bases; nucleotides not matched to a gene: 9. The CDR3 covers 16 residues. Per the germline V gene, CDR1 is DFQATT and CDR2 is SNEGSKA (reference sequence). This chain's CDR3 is CSASRSSGGLAYEQYF. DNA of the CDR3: TGCAGTGCTAGTAGGTCTAGCGGGGGGCTAGCCTACGAGCAGTACTTC.

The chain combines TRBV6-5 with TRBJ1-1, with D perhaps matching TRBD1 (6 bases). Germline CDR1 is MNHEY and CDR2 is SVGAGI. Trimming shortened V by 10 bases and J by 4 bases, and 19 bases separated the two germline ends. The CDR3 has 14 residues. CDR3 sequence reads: CATLGGLSGTEAFF. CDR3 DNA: TGTGCCACCTTAGGGGGTTTAAGTGGCACTGAAGCTTTCTTT.

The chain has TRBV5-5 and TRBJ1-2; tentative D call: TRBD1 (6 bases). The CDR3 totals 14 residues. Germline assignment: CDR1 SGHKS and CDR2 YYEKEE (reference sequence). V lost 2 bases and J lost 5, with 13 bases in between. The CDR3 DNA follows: TGTGCCAGCAGCTTAATACAGGGTATTTATGGCTACACCTTC. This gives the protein CASSLIQGIYGYTF.

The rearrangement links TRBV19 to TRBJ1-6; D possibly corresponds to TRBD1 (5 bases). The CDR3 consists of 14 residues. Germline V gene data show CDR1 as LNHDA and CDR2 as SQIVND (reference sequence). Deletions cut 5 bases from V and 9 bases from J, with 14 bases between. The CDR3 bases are TGTGCCAGTAGTCGGCAGGGTTCCACTTCACCCCTCCACTTT. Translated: CASSRQGSTSPLHF.

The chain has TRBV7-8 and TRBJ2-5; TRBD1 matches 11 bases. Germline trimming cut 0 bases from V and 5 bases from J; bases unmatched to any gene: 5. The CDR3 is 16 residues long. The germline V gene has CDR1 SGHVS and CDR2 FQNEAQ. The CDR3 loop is CASSLARTGGLETQYF. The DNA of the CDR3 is TGTGCCAGCAGCTTAGCACGGACAGGGGGCTTGGAGACCCAGTACTTC.

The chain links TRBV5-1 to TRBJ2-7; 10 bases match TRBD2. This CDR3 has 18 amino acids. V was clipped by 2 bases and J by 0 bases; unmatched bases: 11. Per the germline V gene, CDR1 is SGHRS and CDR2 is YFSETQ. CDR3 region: CASSFRGLAASYSYEQYF. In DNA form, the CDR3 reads TGCGCCAGCAGCTTCCGCGGACTAGCGGCTTCCTACTCCTACGAGCAGTACTTC.

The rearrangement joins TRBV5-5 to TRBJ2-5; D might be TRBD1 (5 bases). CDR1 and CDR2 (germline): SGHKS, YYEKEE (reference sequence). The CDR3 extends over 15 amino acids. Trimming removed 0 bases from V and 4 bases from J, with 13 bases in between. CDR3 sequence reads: CASSLDPGWVETQYF. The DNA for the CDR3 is TGTGCCAGCAGCTTGGACCCAGGGTGGGTAGAGACCCAGTACTTC. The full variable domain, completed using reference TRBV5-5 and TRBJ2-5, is DAGVTQSPTHLIKTRGQQVTLRCSPISGHKSVSWYQQVLGQGPQFIFQYYEKEERGRGNFPDRFSARQFPNYSSELNVNALLLGDSALYLCASSLDPGWVETQYFGPGTRLLVL.

The CDR3 is CASSQASRGLGDTGELFF. The CDR3 DNA reads TGTGCCAGCAGCCAAGCTTCCCGAGGGTTGGGTGACACCGGGGAGCTGTTTTTT. The gene calls are TRBV4-2 and TRBJ2-2; possibly TRBD2 for D (5 bases). The CDR3 length is 18 residues. The germline V and J ends were trimmed by 1 base and 3 bases, with 18 bases remaining between them. The germline V gene has CDR1 LGHNA and CDR2 YNFKEQ.

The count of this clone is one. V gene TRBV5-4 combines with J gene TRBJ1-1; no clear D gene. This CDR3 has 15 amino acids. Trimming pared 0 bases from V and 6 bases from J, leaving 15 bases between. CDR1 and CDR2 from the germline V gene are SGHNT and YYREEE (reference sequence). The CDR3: CASSLEVSKRAEAFF. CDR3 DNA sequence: TGTGCCAGCAGCTTGGAGGTCAGCAAGAGGGCTGAAGCTTTCTTT.

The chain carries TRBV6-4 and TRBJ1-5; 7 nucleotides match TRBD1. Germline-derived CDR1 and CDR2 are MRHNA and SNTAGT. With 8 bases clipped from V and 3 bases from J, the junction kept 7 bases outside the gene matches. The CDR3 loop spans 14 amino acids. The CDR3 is CASSPDRDNQPQHF. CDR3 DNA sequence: TGTGCCAGCTCCCCAGACAGGGACAATCAGCCCCAGCATTTT.

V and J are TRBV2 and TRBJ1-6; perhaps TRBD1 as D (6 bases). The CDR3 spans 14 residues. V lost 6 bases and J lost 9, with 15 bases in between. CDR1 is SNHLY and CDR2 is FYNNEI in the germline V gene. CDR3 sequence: CASRIQMTGSPLHF. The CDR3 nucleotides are TGTGCCAGCAGGATTCAGATGACAGGTTCACCCCTCCACTTT.

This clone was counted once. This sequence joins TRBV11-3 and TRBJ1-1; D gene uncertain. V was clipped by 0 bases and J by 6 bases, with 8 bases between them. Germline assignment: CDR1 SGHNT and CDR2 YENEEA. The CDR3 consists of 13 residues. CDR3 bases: TGTGCCAGCAGCTTAGAGGGTGAGGCTGAAGCTTTCTTT. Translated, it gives CASSLEGEAEAFF. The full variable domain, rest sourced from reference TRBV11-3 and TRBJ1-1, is EAGVVQSPRYKIIEKKQPVAFWCNPISGHNTLYWYLQNLGQGPELLIRYENEEAVDDSQLPKDRFSAERLKGVDSTLKIQPAELGDSAVYLCASSLEGEAEAFFGQGTRLTVV.